This entry lists 8 T cell receptor beta chains sequenced from one sample in a study of T cell changes during pregnancy in multiple sclerosis (dated by TCRdb to about 2019). Libraries were constructed by the immunoSEQ multiplex PCR assay. Not all clones reach the TCRdb copy of this immuneACCESS table, which keeps in-frame sequences only. Checked studies attribute under half of the gap to unresolved V genes and leave the rest unexplained. This sample has roughly 50,000 clones in its table, and approximately 92% of those were observed once. The top ten clones comprise under 0.85% of the sample. The sample was CD4+ T cells from peripheral blood mononuclear cells, taken in the third trimester of pregnancy. Receptor source: a female donor with multiple sclerosis, enrolled in a pregnancy study.

As concerns this clone: This sample includes further DNA sequences coding for the same CDR3. This sequence joins TRBV5-1 and TRBJ2-5; 9 bases are shared with TRBD2. The V segment lost 5 bases and the J segment 5 bases; nucleotides outside the gene matches: 10. The CDR3 contains 15 residues. The germline V gene has CDR1 SGHRS and CDR2 YFSETQ. The CDR3: CASREAGGNGETQYF. The CDR3 coding sequence is TGCGCCAGCAGGGAAGCGGGAGGCAATGGGGAGACCCAGTACTTC.

The rearrangement links TRBV6-6 to TRBJ2-5, with D unresolved. The CDR3 length is 14 residues. Trimming took 4 bases from V and 1 from J, leaving 10 bases between them. The germline CDR1 and CDR2 sequences are MNHNY and SVGAGI (reference sequence). CDR3 residues: CASSSNSRQETQYF. DNA for the CDR3: TGTGCCAGCAGTTCTAATAGCCGCCAAGAGACCCAGTACTTC.

This clone came up once. This chain uses TRBV2 with TRBJ2-1, with D perhaps TRBD2 (6 bases). The CDR3 has 15 amino acids. Germline V gene data show CDR1 as SNHLY and CDR2 as FYNNEI. V lost 6 bases, J lost 1 base, and 13 bases lay in between. The CDR3 reads CASRGGPQSYNEQFF. CDR3 DNA sequence: TGTGCCAGCAGGGGGGGACCCCAATCCTACAATGAGCAGTTCTTC.

V usage is TRBV28 and J usage is TRBJ1-5; weak D call: TRBD1 (6 bases). Trimming cost V 4 bases and J 9 bases, with 16 bases left between them. This CDR3 is built from 14 residues. Germline assignment: CDR1 MDHEN and CDR2 SYDVKM. CDR3 bases: TGTGCCAGCAGTTACGGACAGTCGTCCTCGCCCCAGCATTTT. The encoded protein is CASSYGQSSSPQHF.

The rearrangement joins TRBV28 to TRBJ2-5; D may be TRBD2 (6 bases). The ends were cut back, 3 bases at V and 5 bases at J, with 13 bases in the middle. Germline V gene lookup returns CDR1 MDHEN and CDR2 SYDVKM. There are 14 residues in the CDR3. The CDR3 DNA is TGTGCCAGCAGTTTCTTCGGGAGCTGGGAGACCCAGTACTTC. Amino acid sequence: CASSFFGSWETQYF.

The gene calls are TRBV11-2 and TRBJ2-7; D possibly corresponds to TRBD1 (6 bases). With 6 bases removed from V and 4 bases from J, the gap between germline ends came to 19 bases. CDR3 length: 15 residues. Germline loops: CDR1 SGHAT, CDR2 FQNNGV. This chain's CDR3 is CASRTSRGRGYEQYF. The DNA for the CDR3 is TGTGCCAGCAGGACGAGCAGGGGCAGAGGTTACGAGCAGTACTTC.

The J gene is TRBJ1-5, the V gene TRBV19; 11 nucleotides match TRBD1. The CDR3 runs to 14 residues. V was clipped by 9 bases and J by 4 bases; unmatched bases: 5. The germline gives CDR1 LNHDA, CDR2 SQIVND (reference sequence). The CDR3 DNA reads as TGTGCCAGCTCCGGGACAGGGGGAAATCAGCCCCAGCATTTT. Encoded protein: CASSGTGGNQPQHF.

This clone was recorded once. This chain connects TRBV10-1 to TRBJ2-1; 14 bases agree with TRBD2. V gave up 4 bases and J gave up 4 bases; unmatched junction bases: 6. There are 17 residues in the CDR3. The germline V gene has CDR1 WNHNN and CDR2 SYGVQD (reference sequence). The CDR3 region is CASSATSGRAGYNEQFF. The CDR3 nucleotides read TGCGCCAGCAGTGCGACTAGCGGGAGGGCCGGTTACAATGAGCAGTTCTTC.